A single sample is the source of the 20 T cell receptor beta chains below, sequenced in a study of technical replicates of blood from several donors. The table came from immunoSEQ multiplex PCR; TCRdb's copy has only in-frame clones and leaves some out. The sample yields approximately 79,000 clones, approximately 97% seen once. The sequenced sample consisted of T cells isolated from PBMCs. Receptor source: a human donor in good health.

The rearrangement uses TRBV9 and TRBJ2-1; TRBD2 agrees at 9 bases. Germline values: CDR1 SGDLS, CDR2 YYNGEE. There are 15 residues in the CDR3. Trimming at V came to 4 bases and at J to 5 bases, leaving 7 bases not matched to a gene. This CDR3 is CASSPLAGLNNEQFF. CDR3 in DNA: TGTGCCAGCAGCCCCCTAGCGGGGCTAAACAATGAGCAGTTCTTC.

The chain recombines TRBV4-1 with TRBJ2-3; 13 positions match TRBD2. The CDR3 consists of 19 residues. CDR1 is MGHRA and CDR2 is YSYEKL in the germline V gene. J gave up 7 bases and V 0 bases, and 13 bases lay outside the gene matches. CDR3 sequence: CASSQDGLGLAGISNTQYF. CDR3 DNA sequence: TGCGCCAGCAGCCAAGATGGATTGGGACTAGCGGGGATCTCGAATACGCAGTATTTT.

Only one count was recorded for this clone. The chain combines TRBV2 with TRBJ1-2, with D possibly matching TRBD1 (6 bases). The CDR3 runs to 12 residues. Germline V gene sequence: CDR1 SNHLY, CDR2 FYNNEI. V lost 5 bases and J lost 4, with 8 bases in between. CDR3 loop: CASSIGGYGYTF. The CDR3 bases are TGTGCCAGCAGTATAGGGGGCTATGGCTACACCTTC.

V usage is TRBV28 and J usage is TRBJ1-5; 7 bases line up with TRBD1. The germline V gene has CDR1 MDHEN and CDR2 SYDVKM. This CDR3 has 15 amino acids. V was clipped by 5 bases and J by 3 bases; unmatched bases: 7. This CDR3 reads CASSRPGQYNQPQHF. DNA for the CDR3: TGTGCCAGCAGTCGGCCGGGACAGTACAATCAGCCCCAGCATTTT.

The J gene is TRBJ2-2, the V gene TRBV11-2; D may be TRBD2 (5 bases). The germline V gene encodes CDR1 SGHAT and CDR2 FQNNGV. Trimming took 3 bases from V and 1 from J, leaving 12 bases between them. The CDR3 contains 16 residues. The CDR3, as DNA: TGTGCCAGCAGCTTTACACTCGGACTGAACACCGGGGAGCTGTTTTTT. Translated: CASSFTLGLNTGELFF.

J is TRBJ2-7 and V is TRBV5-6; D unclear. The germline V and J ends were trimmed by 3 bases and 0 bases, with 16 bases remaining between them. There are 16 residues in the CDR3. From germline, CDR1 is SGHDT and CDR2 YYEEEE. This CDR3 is CASSSVYSPASYEQYF. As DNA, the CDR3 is TGTGCCAGCAGCTCGGTTTATTCACCCGCCTCCTACGAGCAGTACTTC.

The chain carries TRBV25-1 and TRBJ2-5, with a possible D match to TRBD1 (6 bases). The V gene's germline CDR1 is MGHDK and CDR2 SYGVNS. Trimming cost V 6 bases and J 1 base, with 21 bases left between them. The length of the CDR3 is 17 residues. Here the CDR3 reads CASSDTRSGALQETQYF. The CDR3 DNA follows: TGTGCCAGCAGCGATACTAGATCAGGGGCCCTCCAAGAGACCCAGTACTTC.

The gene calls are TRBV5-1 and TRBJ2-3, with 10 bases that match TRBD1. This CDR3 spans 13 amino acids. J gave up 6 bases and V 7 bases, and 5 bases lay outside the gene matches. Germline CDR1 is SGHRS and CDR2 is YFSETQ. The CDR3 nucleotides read TGCGCCAGCTCCGGACAGGGGGAGGATACGCAGTATTTT. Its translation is CASSGQGEDTQYF.

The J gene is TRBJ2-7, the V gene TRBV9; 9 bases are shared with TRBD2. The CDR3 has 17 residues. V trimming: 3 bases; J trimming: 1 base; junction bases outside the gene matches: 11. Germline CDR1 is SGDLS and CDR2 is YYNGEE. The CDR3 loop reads CASSAGLAPGNSYEQYF. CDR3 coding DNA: TGTGCCAGCAGCGCCGGACTAGCGCCCGGAAATTCCTACGAGCAGTACTTC.

The CDR3 protein is CASSQTTGTVTDTQYF. The CDR3 coding sequence is TGCGCCAGCAGCCAAACAACCGGGACAGTCACAGATACGCAGTATTTT. The genes are TRBV4-1 and TRBJ2-3; TRBD1 aligns across 7 bases. Germline V lookup: CDR1 MGHRA, CDR2 YSYEKL. This CDR3 has 16 amino acids. V lost 2 bases, J lost 2 bases, and 7 bases stayed unmatched.

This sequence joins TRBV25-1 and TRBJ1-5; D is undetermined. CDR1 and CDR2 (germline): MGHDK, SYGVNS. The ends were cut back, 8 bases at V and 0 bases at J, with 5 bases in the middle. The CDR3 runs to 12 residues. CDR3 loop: CASGHSNQPQHF. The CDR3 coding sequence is TGTGCCAGCGGCCATAGCAATCAGCCCCAGCATTTT.

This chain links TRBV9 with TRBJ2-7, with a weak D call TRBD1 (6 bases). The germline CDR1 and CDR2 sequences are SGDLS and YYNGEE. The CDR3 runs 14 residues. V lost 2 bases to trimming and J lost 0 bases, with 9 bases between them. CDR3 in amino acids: CASSVADSSYEQYF. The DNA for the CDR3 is TGTGCCAGCAGCGTCGCGGACAGCTCCTACGAGCAGTACTTC.

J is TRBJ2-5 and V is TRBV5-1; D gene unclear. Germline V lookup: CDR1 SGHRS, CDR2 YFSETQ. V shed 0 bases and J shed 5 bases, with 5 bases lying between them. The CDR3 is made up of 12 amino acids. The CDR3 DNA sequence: TGCGCCAGCAGCTTGGCCCGGGAGACCCAGTACTTC. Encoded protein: CASSLARETQYF.

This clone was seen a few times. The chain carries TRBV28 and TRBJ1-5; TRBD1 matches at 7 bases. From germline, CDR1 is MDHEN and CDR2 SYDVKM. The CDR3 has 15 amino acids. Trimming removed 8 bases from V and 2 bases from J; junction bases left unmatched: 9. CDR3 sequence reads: CASGQRQGRNQPQHF. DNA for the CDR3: TGTGCCAGCGGCCAGCGACAGGGTCGCAATCAGCCCCAGCATTTT.

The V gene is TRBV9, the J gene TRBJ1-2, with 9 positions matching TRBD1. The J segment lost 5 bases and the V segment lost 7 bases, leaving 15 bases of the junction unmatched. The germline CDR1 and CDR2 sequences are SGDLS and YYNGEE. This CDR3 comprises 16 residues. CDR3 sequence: CASEGALTGGSYGYTF. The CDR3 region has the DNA TGTGCCAGCGAAGGGGCATTGACAGGGGGTTCATATGGCTACACCTTC.

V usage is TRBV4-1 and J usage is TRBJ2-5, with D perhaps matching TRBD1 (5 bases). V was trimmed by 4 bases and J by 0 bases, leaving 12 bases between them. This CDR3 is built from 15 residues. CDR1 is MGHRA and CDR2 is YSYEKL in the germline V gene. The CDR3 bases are TGCGCCAGCAGCCGGTTAGCACAGGACCAAGAGACCCAGTACTTC. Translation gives CASSRLAQDQETQYF.

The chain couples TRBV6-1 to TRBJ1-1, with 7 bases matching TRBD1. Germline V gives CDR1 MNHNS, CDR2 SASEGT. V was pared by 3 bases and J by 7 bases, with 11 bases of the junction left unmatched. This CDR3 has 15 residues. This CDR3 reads CASSDRQGTKVEAFF. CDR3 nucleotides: TGTGCCAGCAGTGACCGACAGGGAACAAAAGTTGAAGCTTTCTTT.

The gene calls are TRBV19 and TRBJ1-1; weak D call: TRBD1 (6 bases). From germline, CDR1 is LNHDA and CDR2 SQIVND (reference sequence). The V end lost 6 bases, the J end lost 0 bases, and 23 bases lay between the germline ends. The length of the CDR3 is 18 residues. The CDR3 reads CASSLRQDIPLMNTEAFF. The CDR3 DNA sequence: TGTGCCAGTAGCCTACGACAGGACATTCCGTTAATGAACACTGAAGCTTTCTTT. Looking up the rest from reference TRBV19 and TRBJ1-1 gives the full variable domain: DGGITQSPKYLFRKEGQNVTLSCEQNLNHDAMYWYRQDPGQGLRLIYYSQIVNDFQKGDIAEGYSVSREKKESFPLTVTSAQKNPTAFYLCASSLRQDIPLMNTEAFFGQGTRLTVV.

CDR3 sequence: CASSLVGGSYEQYF. CDR3 in DNA: TGTGCCAGCAGCTTGGTCGGGGGCTCCTACGAGCAGTACTTC. This rearrangement joins TRBV5-4 to TRBJ2-7; TRBD2 might be the D (6 bases). The V end was cut by 0 bases, the J end by 0 bases, with 7 bases between. Germline CDR1 and CDR2: SGHNT and YYREEE (reference sequence). This CDR3 is 14 amino acids long. Supplemented by reference TRBV5-4 and TRBJ2-7, the full variable domain reads ETGVTQSPTHLIKTRGQQVTLRCSSQSGHNTVSWYQQALGQGPQFIFQYYREEENGRGNFPPRFSGLQFPNYSSELNVNALELDDSALYLCASSLVGGSYEQYFGPGTRLTVT.

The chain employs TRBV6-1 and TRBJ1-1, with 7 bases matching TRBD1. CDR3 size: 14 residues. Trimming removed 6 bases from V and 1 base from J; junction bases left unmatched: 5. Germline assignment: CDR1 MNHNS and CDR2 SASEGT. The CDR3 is CASRDGTANTEAFF. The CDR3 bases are TGTGCCAGCAGGGACGGGACAGCGAACACTGAAGCTTTCTTT.